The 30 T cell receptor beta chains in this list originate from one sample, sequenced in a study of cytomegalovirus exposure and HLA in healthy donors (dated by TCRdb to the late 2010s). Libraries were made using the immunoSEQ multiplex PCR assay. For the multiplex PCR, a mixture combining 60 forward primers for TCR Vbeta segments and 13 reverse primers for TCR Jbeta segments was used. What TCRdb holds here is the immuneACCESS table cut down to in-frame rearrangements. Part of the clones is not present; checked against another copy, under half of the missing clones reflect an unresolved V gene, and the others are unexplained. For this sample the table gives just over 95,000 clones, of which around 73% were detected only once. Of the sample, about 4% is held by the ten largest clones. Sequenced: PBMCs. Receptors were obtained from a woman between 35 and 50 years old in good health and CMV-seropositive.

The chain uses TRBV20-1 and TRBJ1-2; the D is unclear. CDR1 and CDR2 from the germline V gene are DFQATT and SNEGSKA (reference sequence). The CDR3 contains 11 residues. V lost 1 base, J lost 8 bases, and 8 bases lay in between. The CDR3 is CSARVGIGYTF. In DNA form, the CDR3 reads TGCAGTGCTAGAGTTGGCATCGGCTACACCTTC.

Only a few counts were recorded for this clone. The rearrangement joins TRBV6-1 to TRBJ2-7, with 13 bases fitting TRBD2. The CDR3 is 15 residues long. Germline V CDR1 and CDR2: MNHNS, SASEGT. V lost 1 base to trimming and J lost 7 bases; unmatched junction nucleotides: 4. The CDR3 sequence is CASSEELAGGGEQYF. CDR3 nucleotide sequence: TGTGCCAGCAGTGAAGAACTAGCGGGAGGGGGGGAGCAGTACTTC.

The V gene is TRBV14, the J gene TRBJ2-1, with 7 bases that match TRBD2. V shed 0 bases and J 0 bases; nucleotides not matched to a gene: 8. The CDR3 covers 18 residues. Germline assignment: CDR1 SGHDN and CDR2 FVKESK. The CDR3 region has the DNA TGTGCCAGCAGCCAAGATTATCTGCGGGAGAGCTCCTACAATGAGCAGTTCTTC. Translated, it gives CASSQDYLRESSYNEQFF. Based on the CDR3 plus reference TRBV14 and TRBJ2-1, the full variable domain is EAGVTQFPSHSVIEKGQTVTLRCDPISGHDNLYWYRRVMGKEIKFLLHFVKESKQDESGMPNNRFLAERTGGTYSTLKVQPAELEDSGVYFCASSQDYLRESSYNEQFFGPGTRLTVL.

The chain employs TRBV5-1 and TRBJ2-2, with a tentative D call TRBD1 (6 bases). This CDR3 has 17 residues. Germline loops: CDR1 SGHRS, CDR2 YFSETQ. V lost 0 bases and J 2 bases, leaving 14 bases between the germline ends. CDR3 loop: CASSLGGTGINTGELFF. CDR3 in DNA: TGCGCCAGCAGCTTGGGAGGTACAGGGATCAACACCGGGGAGCTGTTTTTT.

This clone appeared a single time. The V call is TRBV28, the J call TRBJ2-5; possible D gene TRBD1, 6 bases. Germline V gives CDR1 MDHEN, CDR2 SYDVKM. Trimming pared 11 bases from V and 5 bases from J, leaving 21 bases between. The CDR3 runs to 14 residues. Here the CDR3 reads CASQNIQGGETQYF. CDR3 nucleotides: TGTGCCTCACAGAATATACAGGGCGGGGAGACCCAGTACTTC.

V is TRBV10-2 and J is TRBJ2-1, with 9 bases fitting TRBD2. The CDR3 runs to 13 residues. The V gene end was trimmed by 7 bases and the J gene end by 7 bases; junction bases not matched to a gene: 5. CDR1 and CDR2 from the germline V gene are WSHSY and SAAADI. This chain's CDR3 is CASIAGVWNEQFF. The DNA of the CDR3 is TGCGCCAGCATAGCGGGAGTTTGGAATGAGCAGTTCTTC.

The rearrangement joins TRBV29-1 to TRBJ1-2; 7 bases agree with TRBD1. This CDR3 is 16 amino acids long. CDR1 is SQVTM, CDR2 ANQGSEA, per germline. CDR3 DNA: TGCAGTACCCACTGGCCCGGGACAGTTCTTAACTATGGCTACACCTTC. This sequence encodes CSTHWPGTVLNYGYTF.

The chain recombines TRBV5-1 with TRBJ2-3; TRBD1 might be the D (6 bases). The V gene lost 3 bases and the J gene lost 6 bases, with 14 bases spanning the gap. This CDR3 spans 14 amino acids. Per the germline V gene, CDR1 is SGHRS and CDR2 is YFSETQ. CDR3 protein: CASSSRQVKDTQYF. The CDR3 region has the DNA TGCGCCAGCAGCTCCAGACAGGTCAAGGATACGCAGTATTTT.

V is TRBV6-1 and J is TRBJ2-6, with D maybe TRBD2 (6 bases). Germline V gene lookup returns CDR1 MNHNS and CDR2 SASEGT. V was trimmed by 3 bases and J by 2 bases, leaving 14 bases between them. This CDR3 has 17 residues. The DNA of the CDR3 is TGTGCCAGCAGTGAGGTGGGCGGGAAGGCTGGGGCCAACGTCCTGACTTTC. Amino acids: CASSEVGGKAGANVLTF.

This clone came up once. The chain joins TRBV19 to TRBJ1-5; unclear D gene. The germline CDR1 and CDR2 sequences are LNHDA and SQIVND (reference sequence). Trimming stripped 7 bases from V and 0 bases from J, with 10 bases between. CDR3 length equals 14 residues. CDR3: CASMGLYSNQPQHF. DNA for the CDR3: TGTGCCAGTATGGGCCTCTATAGCAATCAGCCCCAGCATTTT.

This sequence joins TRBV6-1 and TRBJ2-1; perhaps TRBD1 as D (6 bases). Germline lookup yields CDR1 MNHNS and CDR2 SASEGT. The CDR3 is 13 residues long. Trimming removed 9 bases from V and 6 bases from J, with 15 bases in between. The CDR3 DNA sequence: TGTGCCAGTGGCCGGGACATTTTCAATGAGCAGTTCTTC. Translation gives CASGRDIFNEQFF.

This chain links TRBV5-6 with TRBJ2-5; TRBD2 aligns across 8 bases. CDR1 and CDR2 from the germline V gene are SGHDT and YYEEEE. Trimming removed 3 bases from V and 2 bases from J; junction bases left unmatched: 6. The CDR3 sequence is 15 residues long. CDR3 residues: CASSSTSGGQETQYF. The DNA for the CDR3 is TGTGCCAGCAGCTCTACTAGCGGAGGGCAAGAGACCCAGTACTTC.

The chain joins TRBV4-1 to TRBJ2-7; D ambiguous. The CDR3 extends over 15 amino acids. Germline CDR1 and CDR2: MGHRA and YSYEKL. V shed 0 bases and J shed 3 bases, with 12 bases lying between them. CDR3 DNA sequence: TGCGCCAGCAGCCAAGATATCAGGCAGGACTACGAGCAGTACTTC. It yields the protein CASSQDIRQDYEQYF.

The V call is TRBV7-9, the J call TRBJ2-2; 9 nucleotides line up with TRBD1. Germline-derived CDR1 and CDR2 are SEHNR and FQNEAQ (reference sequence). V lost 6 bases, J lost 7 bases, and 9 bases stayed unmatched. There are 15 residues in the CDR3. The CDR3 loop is CASRPGQGPRGELFF. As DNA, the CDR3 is TGTGCCAGCAGACCAGGACAGGGGCCGCGCGGGGAGCTGTTTTTT.

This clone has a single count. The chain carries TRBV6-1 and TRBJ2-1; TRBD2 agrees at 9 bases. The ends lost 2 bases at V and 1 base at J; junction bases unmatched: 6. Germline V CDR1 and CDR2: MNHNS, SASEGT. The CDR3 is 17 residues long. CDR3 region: CASSERASGESYNEQFF. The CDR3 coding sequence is TGTGCCAGCAGTGAAAGGGCTAGCGGGGAGTCCTACAATGAGCAGTTCTTC.

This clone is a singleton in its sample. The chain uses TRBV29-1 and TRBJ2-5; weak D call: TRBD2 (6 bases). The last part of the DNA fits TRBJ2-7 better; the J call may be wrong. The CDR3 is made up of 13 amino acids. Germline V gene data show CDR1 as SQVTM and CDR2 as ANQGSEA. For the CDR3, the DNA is TGCAGCGTTAGCGGGCAGGGTAAAGCCGAGCAGTACTTC. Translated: CSVSGQGKAEQYF.

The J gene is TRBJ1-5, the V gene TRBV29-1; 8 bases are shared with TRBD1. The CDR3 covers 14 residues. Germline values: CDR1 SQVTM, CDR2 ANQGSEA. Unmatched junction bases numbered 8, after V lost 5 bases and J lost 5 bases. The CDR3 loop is CSVIGTGLDQPQHF. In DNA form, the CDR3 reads TGCAGCGTTATCGGGACAGGTTTAGATCAGCCCCAGCATTTT.

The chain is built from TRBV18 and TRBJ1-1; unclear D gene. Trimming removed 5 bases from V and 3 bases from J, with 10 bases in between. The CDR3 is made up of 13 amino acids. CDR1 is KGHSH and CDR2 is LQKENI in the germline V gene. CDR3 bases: TGTGCCAGCTCAGAACAGAGGGACACTGAAGCTTTCTTT. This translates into CASSEQRDTEAFF.

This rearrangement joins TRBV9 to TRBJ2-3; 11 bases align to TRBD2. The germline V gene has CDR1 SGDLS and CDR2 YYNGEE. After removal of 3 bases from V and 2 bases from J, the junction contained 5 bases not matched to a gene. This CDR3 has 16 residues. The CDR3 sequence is CASSARLAGNTDTQYF. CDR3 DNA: TGTGCCAGCAGCGCTCGACTAGCGGGAAACACAGATACGCAGTATTTT.

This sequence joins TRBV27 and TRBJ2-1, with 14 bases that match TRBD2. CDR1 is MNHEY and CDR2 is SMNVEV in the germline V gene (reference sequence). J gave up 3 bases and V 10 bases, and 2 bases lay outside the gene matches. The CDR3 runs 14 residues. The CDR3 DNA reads TGTGCCACCGGGACTAGCGGGAGCTACAATGAGCAGTTCTTC. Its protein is CATGTSGSYNEQFF.

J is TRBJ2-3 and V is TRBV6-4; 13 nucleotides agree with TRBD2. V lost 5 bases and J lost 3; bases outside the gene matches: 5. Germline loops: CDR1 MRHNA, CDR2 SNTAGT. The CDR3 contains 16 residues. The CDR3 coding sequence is TGTGCCAGCAGTCGGACTAGCGGGAGAGGAACAGATACGCAGTATTTT. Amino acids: CASSRTSGRGTDTQYF.

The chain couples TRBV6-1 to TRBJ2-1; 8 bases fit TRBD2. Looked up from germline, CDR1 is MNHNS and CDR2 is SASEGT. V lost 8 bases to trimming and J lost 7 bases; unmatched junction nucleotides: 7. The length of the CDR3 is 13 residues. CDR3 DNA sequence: TGTGCCAGCTTATTCGCGGGGGGTAATGAGCAGTTCTTC. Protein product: CASLFAGGNEQFF.

This CDR3 reads CASSYSTYEQYF. The CDR3 bases are TGTGCCAGCAGTTACTCCACCTACGAGCAGTACTTC. The chain carries TRBV5-5 and TRBJ2-7; D not resolved. Trimming pared 5 bases from V and 2 bases from J, leaving 8 bases between. The CDR3 has 12 residues. Germline CDR1 reads SGHKS; CDR2 reads YYEKEE (reference sequence).

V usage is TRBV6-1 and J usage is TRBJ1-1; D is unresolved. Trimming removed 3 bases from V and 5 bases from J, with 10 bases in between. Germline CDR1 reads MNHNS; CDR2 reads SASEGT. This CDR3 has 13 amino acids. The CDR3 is CASSDGSGTEAFF. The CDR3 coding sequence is TGTGCCAGCAGTGATGGGTCGGGGACTGAAGCTTTCTTT.

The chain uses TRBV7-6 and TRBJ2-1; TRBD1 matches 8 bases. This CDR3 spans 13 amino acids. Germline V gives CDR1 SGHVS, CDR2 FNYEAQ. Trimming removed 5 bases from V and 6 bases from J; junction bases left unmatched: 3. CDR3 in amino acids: CASSDGQGNEQFF. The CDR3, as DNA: TGTGCCAGCAGCGACGGACAGGGCAATGAGCAGTTCTTC.

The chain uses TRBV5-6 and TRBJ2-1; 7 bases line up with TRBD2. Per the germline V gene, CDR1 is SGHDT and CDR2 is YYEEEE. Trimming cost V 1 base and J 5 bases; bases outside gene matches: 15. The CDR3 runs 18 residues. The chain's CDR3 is CASSLRVGLAAPNNEQFF. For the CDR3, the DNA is TGTGCCAGCAGCTTGCGTGTAGGCCTAGCGGCACCTAACAATGAGCAGTTCTTC.

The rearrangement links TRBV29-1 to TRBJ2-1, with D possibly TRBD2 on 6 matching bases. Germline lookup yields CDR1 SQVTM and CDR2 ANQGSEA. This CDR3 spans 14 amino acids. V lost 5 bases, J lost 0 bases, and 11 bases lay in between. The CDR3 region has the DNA TGCAGCGTTAATGGCGGGACCTCCTACAATGAGCAGTTCTTC. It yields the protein CSVNGGTSYNEQFF.

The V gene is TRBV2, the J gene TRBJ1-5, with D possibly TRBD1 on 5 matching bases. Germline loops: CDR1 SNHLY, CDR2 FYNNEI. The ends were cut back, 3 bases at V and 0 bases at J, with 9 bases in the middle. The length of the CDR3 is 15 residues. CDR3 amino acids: CASSDRVFSNQPQHF. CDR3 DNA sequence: TGTGCCAGCAGTGACAGGGTTTTTAGCAATCAGCCCCAGCATTTT.

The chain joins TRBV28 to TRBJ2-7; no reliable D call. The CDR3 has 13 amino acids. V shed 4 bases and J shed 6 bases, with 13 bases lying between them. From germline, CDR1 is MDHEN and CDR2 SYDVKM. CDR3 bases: TGTGCCAGCAGTTCCTCCGTCTCCGGCGAGCAGTACTTC. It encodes CASSSSVSGEQYF. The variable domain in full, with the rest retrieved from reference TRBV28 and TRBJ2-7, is DVKVTQSSRYLVKRTGEKVFLECVQDMDHENMFWYRQDPGLGLRLIYFSYDVKMKEKGDIPEGYSVSREKKERFSLILESASTNQTSMYLCASSSSVSGEQYFGPGTRLTVT.

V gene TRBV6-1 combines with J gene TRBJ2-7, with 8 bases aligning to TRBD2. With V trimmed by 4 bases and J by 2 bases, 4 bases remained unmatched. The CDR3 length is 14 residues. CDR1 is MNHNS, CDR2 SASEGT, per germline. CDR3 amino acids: CASSGTSGAYEQYF. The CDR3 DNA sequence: TGTGCCAGCAGTGGCACTAGCGGTGCCTACGAGCAGTACTTC.